This TCR beta chain was identified in a study of blood T cell repertoires in COVID-19. Profiling relied on immunoSEQ multiplex PCR, and the TCRdb table lists in-frame clones only, not all of them. Of approximately 440,000 clones listed, roughly 91% are singletons. The CDR3 runs 16 residues. The germline gives CDR1 MNHEY, CDR2 SVGAGI. Trimming at V came to 4 bases and at J to 7 bases, leaving 14 bases not matched to a gene. The cohort comprised adults aged 18 to 89 years residing in approximately 25 US areas. Assignment of participants to cohorts was predicated upon participant-reported clinical history.

The specimen was PBMCs or T cells enriched from blood (not recorded which). This chain uses TRBV6-5 with TRBJ1-2, with TRBD1 matching 8 bases. This receptor was obtained from a man aged 18 to 35 who had recovered from COVID-19. CDR3 region: CASSSIRDRRYLGYTF. DNA for the CDR3: TGTGCCAGCAGTTCCATCCGGGACAGGAGGTATCTTGGCTACACCTTC.